The clone carrying this T cell receptor (beta chain) was recorded a few times. Germline-derived CDR1 and CDR2 are SGHRS and YFSETQ. The CDR3 spans 14 residues. V lost 4 bases, J lost 4 bases, and 15 bases lay in between. The entry originates in a study of T-cell reconstitution after alpha-beta-depleted transplantation in children. A library of TCRbeta sequences, prepared with unique molecular identifiers, was generated. TCRdb reanalysed the PCR reads using MiXCR and keeps one entry per CDR3 protein. The data contain about 580,000 distinct CDR3 sequences, roughly 23% of them singletons. J is TRBJ2-7 and V is TRBV5-1; D ambiguous. The material was PBMCs, mostly from graft donor cells, obtained 360 days after TCRalphabeta/CD19-depleted stem cell transplant. The clonotype was recovered from a boy in the first two years of life who had a stem cell transplant for acute myeloid leukemia, so the T cells may come from the graft donor. CDR3 loop: CASSKDVGQYEQYF. The DNA of the CDR3 is TGCGCCAGCAGCAAAGATGTAGGCCAGTACGAGCAGTACTTC.